This passage covers 16 T cell receptor beta chains from one sample sequenced in a study of blood T cells in healthy people across ages. Primed by a sample-barcoded 5' primer and a J-beta primer mix, a second PCR proceeded for 7 to 11 cycles. In TCRdb, the 5' RACE reads were re-called with MiXCR into one record per CDR3 protein. The sample consists of approximately 1,700,000 distinct CDR3 sequences, about 39% of them appearing once. Input material: blood. All receptors derive from a human donor in good health.

The gene calls are TRBV20-1 and TRBJ2-3; D unresolved. CDR1 and CDR2 (germline): DFQATT, SNEGSKA (reference sequence). The V end was cut by 5 bases, the J end by 0 bases, with 15 bases between. CDR3 size: 15 residues. The CDR3 is CSAVVGLGSTDTQYF. CDR3 in DNA: TGCAGTGCTGTTGTTGGGTTAGGAAGCACAGATACGCAGTATTTT.

The V gene is TRBV7-9, the J gene TRBJ2-3; D unresolved. From germline, CDR1 is SEHNR and CDR2 FQNEAQ (reference sequence). The length of the CDR3 is 12 residues. CDR3: CAGGTSTDTQYF. CDR3 coding DNA: TGTGCTGGTGGAACTAGCACAGATACGCAGTATTTT.

This sequence joins TRBV7-2 and TRBJ2-5; D uncertain. Trimming removed 5 bases from V and 6 bases from J, with 10 bases in between. The CDR3 spans 12 residues. Germline V gene data show CDR1 as SGHTA and CDR2 as FQGNSA. The CDR3: CASSIMRQTQYF. The CDR3 region has the DNA TGTGCCAGCAGCATCATGCGGCAGACCCAGTACTTC. Using reference TRBV7-2 and TRBJ2-5 for the parts outside the CDR3, the full variable domain is GAGVSQSPSNKVTEKGKDVELRCDPISGHTALYWYRQSLGQGLEFLIYFQGNSAPDKSGLPSDRFSAERTGGSVSTLTIQRTQQEDSAVYLCASSIMRQTQYFGPGTRLLVL.

V gene TRBV9 combines with J gene TRBJ1-4; 8 bases line up with TRBD1. The CDR3 spans 14 residues. Germline V gene data show CDR1 as SGDLS and CDR2 as YYNGEE. The V gene end was trimmed by 0 bases and the J gene end by 10 bases; junction bases not matched to a gene: 5. CDR3 nucleotides: TGTGCCAGCAGCGTAGGGACAGGGAAGACAAAACTGTTTTTT. Translating gives CASSVGTGKTKLFF.

On this clonotype: Just one base apart from a much larger clone, this may be a read error. The chain carries TRBV12-3 or TRBV12-4 and TRBJ1-1; no clear D. The CDR3 has 11 amino acids. V shed 5 bases and J shed 2 bases, with 3 bases lying between them. The CDR3 spells CASSHNTEAFF. CDR3 coding DNA: TGTGCCAGCAGTCACAACACTGAAGCTTTCTTT.

The genes are TRBV29-1 and TRBJ1-1; 11 bases are shared with TRBD1. The CDR3 loop spans 13 amino acids. With V trimmed by 7 bases and J by 2 bases, 3 bases remained unmatched. The germline CDR1 and CDR2 sequences are SQVTM and ANQGSEA. CDR3 residues: CSDRTGGNTEAFF. CDR3 sequence (DNA): TGCAGCGATAGGACAGGGGGCAACACTGAAGCTTTCTTT. Full variable domain (outside the CDR3, taken from reference TRBV29-1 and TRBJ1-1): SAVISQKPSRDICQRGTSLTIQCQVDSQVTMMFWYRQQPGQSLTLIATANQGSEATYESGFVIDKFPISRPNLTFSTLTVSNMSPEDSSIYLCSDRTGGNTEAFFGQGTRLTVV.

This clonotype came up many times. Written as DNA, the CDR3 is TGCAGCGTTGAGGAGGGGCGCGAGCAGTACTTC. It is translated as CSVEEGREQYF. V and J are TRBV29-1 and TRBJ2-7; D is possibly TRBD2 (6 bases). This CDR3 is built from 11 residues. V shed 3 bases and J shed 6 bases, with 9 bases lying between them. Germline V gene sequence: CDR1 SQVTM, CDR2 ANQGSEA.

V usage is TRBV28 and J usage is TRBJ2-4; D is possibly TRBD2 (5 bases). The end of the DNA is better explained by TRBJ2-7, so the J call may be wrong. Per the germline V gene, CDR1 is MDHEN and CDR2 is SYDVKM. CDR3 size: 16 residues. CDR3 sequence: CASSLYDGEMAYEQYF. CDR3 sequence (DNA): TGTGCCAGCAGTTTATACGACGGGGAGATGGCCTACGAGCAGTACTTC.

The chain couples TRBV7-9 to TRBJ2-5; TRBD2 is a possible D gene (6 bases). The length of the CDR3 is 14 residues. The V end lost 4 bases, the J end lost 5 bases, and 14 bases lay between the germline ends. Germline assignment: CDR1 SEHNR and CDR2 FQNEAQ (reference sequence). The CDR3 sequence: CASSWGGTGETQYF. Here the CDR3 DNA reads TGTGCCAGCAGCTGGGGCGGGACCGGGGAGACCCAGTACTTC.

This clonotype has just a few counts. This chain joins TRBV6-5 and TRBJ1-1, with D unclear. The germline V and J ends were trimmed by 2 bases and 8 bases, with 9 bases remaining between them. This CDR3 region has 12 residues. The germline gives CDR1 MNHEY, CDR2 SVGAGI. In nucleotides, the CDR3 is TGTGCCAGCAGTTACGTGGGTAGAGAAGCTTTCTTT. It is translated as CASSYVGREAFF.

The chain combines TRBV27 with TRBJ1-4, with 9 bases matching TRBD1. The germline CDR1 and CDR2 sequences are MNHEY and SMNVEV (reference sequence). The V segment lost 3 bases and the J segment 11 bases; nucleotides outside the gene matches: 10. CDR3 length: 15 amino acids. The CDR3 nucleotides are TGTGCCAGCAGTTTGTCGGGACAGGGTCTTTGGAAACTGTTTTTT. It is translated as CASSLSGQGLWKLFF.

V is TRBV2 and J is TRBJ2-2; 9 positions match TRBD1. V shed 2 bases, J shed 6 bases, and the junction held 4 bases outside the gene matches. This CDR3 is 15 amino acids long. Per the germline V gene, CDR1 is SNHLY and CDR2 is FYNNEI. The CDR3 DNA follows: TGTGCCAGCAGTGAATTCGACAGGGGGGCCGGGGAGCTGTTTTTT. It specifies CASSEFDRGAGELFF.

The chain employs TRBV12-3 or TRBV12-4 and TRBJ2-1, with 10 nucleotides matching TRBD2. This CDR3 comprises 17 residues. Unmatched junction bases numbered 9, after V lost 2 bases and J lost 5 bases. DNA of the CDR3: TGTGCCAGCAGTTTACGGGCTAGCGGGAGAACTGACAATGAGCAGTTCTTC. This translates into CASSLRASGRTDNEQFF.

The rearrangement uses TRBV29-1 and TRBJ1-1, with a weak D call TRBD1 (5 bases). Germline V lookup: CDR1 SQVTM, CDR2 ANQGSEA. The V end lost 7 bases, the J end lost 5 bases, and 11 bases lay between the germline ends. The length of the CDR3 is 11 residues. Written as DNA, the CDR3 is TGCAGCGGGGGGACGTTTACTGAAGCTTTCTTT. Its protein product is CSGGTFTEAFF.

The chain joins TRBV11-1 to TRBJ2-4; unclear D gene. V lost 3 bases and J 0 bases, leaving 9 bases between the germline ends. Germline assignment: CDR1 SGHAT and CDR2 FQDESV (reference sequence). The CDR3 is made up of 15 amino acids. In DNA, the CDR3 is TGTGCCAGCAGCTTGGGGATTCTAGCCAAAAACATTCAGTACTTC. Its protein is CASSLGILAKNIQYF.

V is TRBV5-1 and J is TRBJ2-7; TRBD1 matches at 8 bases. Germline-derived CDR1 and CDR2 are SGHRS and YFSETQ. CDR3 size: 14 residues. Germline trimming cut 2 bases from V and 2 bases from J; bases unmatched to any gene: 3. In nucleotides, the CDR3 is TGCGCCAGCAGCTTTCTACAGGGGGCCTACGAGCAGTACTTC. It encodes CASSFLQGAYEQYF.